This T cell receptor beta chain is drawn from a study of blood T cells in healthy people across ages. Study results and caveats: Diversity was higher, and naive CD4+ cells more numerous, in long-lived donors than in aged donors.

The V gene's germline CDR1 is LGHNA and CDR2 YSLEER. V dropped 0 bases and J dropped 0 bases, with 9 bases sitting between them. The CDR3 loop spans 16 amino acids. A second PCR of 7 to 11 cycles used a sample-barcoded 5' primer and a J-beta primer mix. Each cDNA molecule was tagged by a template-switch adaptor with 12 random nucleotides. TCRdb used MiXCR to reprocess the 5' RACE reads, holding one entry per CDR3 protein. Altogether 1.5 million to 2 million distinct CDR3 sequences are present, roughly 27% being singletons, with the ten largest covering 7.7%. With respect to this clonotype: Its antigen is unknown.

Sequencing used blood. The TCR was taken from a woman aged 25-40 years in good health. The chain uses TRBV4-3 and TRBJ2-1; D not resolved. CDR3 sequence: CASSQDAGFSYNEQFF. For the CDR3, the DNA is TGCGCCAGCAGCCAAGATGCAGGCTTCTCCTACAATGAGCAGTTCTTC.